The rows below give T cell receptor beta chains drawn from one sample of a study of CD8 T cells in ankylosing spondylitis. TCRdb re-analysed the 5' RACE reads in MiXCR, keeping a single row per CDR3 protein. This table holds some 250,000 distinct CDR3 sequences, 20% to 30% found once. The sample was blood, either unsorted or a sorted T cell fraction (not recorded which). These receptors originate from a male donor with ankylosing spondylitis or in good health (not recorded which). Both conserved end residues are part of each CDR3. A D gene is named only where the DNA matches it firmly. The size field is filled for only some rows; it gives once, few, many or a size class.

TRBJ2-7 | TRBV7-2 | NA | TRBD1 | TGTGCCAGCAGCTTTAAGGGGGACAGTTTCTACGAGCAGTACTTC | CASSFKGDSFYEQYF
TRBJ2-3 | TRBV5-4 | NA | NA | TGTGCCAGCAGCTTGGTAGGGAGCCGTGGGCAGTATTTT | CASSLVGSRGQYF
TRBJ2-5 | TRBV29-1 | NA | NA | TGCAGCGTTGAAGCCGGACAGCTCAACCAAGAGACCCAGTACTTC | CSVEAGQLNQETQYF
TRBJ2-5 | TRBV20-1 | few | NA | TGCAGTGCTAGAGATGCGAGAACCCAAGAGACCCAGTACTTC | CSARDARTQETQYF
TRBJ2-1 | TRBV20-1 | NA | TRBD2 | TGCAGTGCTAGAGATTCTAAGGGACTAGCTGGTTCCTACAATGAGCAGTTCTTC | CSARDSKGLAGSYNEQFF
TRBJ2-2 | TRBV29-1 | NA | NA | TGCAGCGAAGGACAGAAGAACACCGGGGAGCTGTTTTTT | CSEGQKNTGELFF
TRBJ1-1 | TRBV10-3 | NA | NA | TGTGCCATCAGTTTACAGGGATCCACTGAAGCTTTCTTT | CAISLQGSTEAFF
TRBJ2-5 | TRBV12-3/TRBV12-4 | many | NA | TGTGCCAGCAGTTTAGCGCGGCAGGGGGGAGAGACCCAGTACTTC | CASSLARQGGETQYF
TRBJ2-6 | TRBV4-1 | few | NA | TGCGCCAGCAGCCAAGATCGGGGGAACTCTGGGGCCAACGTCCTGACTTTC | CASSQDRGNSGANVLTF
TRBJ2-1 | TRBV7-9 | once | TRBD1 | TGTGCCAGCAGCTTACAAGCGCGGACAGGGGCTGCGAATGAGCAGTTCTTC | CASSLQARTGAANEQFF
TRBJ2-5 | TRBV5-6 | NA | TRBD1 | TGTGCCAGCAGCTCGGGGACAGGACGGTTGGAGGAGACCCAGTACTTC | CASSSGTGRLEETQYF
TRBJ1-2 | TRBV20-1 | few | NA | TGCAGTGCTAGAGGGGCAGGGGGCTACACCTTC | CSARGAGGYTF
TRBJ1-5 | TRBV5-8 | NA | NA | TGTGCCAGCAGCTTGGGGACAGAAACCTACAATCAGCCCCAGCATTTT | CASSLGTETYNQPQHF
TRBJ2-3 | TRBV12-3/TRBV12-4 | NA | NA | TGTGCCAGCAGCCTGAAGACAGGGAGGGTCACAGATACGCAGTATTTT | CASSLKTGRVTDTQYF
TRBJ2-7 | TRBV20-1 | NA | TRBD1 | TGCAGTGCTCAAAGGTGGGACAGGGCCTCCTACGAGCAGTACTTC | CSAQRWDRASYEQYF
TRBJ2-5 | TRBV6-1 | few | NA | TGTGCCAGCCGACGATCGACAGGGGAGGGGACCCAGTACTTC | CASRRSTGEGTQYF
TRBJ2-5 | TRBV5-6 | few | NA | TGTGCCAGCAGCTTGGTTCAAGGGATCCAAGAGACCCAGTACTTC | CASSLVQGIQETQYF
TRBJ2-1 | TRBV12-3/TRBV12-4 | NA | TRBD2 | TGTGCCAGCAGTTTCGGGGGGGCCGGGATCTTC | CASSFGGAGIF
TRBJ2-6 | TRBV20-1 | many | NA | TGCAGTGCCGGATCTGGGGCCAACGTCCTGACTTTC | CSAGSGANVLTF
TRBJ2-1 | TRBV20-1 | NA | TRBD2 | TGCAGTGCTAGAGAAGTCGGGGGGGGCCGATACAATGAGCAGTTCTTC | CSAREVGGGRYNEQFF
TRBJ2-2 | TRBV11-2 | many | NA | TGTGCCAGCAGCTTGCGGGCCGGGGACGTCACCGGGGAGCTGTTTTTT | CASSLRAGDVTGELFF
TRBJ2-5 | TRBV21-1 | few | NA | TGTGCCAGCAGCAAAGAAAGACGGCCCCAAGAGACCCAGTACTTC | CASSKERRPQETQYF
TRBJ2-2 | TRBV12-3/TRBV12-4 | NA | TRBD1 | TGTGCCAGCACGAGAGGGGACAGGGGTAGGACCGGGGAGCTGTTTTTT | CASTRGDRGRTGELFF
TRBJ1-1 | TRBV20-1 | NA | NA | TGCAGTGCTAGTGGGAGGGGGGTCACTGAAGCTTTCTTT | CSASGRGVTEAFF
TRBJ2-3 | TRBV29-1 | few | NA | TGCAGCGTTGGGACATCGGGGACGCAGTATTTT | CSVGTSGTQYF
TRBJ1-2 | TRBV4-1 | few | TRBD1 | TGCGCCAGCAGCCAAGATTCGGGACAGTACTATGGCTACACCTTC | CASSQDSGQYYGYTF
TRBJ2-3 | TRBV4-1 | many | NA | TGCGCCAGCAGCCAACCTACCACAGATACGCAGTATTTT | CASSQPTTDTQYF
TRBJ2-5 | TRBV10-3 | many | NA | TGTGCCATCAGTGGGTCTGGGCAGCAAGAGACCCAGTACTTC | CAISGSGQQETQYF
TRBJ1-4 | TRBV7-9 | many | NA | TGTGCCAGCACCCTGTCGGGTGGAACTAATGAAAAACTGTTTTTT | CASTLSGGTNEKLFF
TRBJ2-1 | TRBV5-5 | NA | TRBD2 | TGTGCCAGCAGCTTAGGGTCTAGCGGGGTTATATCCTACAATGAGCAGTTCTTC | CASSLGSSGVISYNEQFF
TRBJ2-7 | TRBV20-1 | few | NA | TGCAGTGCTAGAGATTGGGCGGGGGCCGCCTACGAGCAGTACTTC | CSARDWAGAAYEQYF
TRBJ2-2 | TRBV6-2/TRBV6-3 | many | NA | TGTGCCAGCAGAGGGAACACCGGGGAGCTGTTTTTT | CASRGNTGELFF
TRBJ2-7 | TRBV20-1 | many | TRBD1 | TGCAGTGCTAGAGCCCGGGACAGGTACTCCTACGAGCAGTACTTC | CSARARDRYSYEQYF
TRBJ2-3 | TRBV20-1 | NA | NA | TGCAGTGCTAGAGATCCGGGATCTCCTAGCACAGATACGCAGTATTTT | CSARDPGSPSTDTQYF
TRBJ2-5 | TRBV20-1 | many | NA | TGCAGTGCTAGCGGGGCCCCGGGAGAGACCCAGTACTTC | CSASGAPGETQYF
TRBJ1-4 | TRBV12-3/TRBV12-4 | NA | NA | TGTGCCACCCACTATGGCGGAAAACTGTTTTTT | CATHYGGKLFF
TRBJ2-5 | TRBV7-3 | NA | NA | TGTGCCAGCAGCCCGCAAGACCGGGAAGAGACCCAGTACTTC | CASSPQDREETQYF
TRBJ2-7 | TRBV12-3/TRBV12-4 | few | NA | TGTGCCAGCAGTCCTCGGATCAACTACGCCTACGAGCAGTACTTC | CASSPRINYAYEQYF
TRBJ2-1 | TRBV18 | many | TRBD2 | TGTGCCAGCTCACAGGTCAGCGGGATTGGGAATGAGCAGTTCTTC | CASSQVSGIGNEQFF
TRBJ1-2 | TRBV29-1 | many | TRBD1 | TGCAGCGGCGGACAGGGTGACTATGGCTACACCTTC | CSGGQGDYGYTF
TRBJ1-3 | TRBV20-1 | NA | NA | TGCAGTGCTAGAGATTGGGGGGCTGATGGAAACACCATATATTTT | CSARDWGADGNTIYF
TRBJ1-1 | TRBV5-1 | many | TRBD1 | TGCGCCAGCAGCTTGGGACAGGGAGACCGGAGAGCTTTCTTT | CASSLGQGDRRAFF
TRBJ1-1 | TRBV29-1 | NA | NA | TGCAGCGTTGAAGATGGGGGCACTGAAGCTTCCTTT | CSVEDGGTEASF
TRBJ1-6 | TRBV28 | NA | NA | TGTGCCAGCAGTTTAAGGTTATCACCCCTCCACTTT | CASSLRLSPLHF
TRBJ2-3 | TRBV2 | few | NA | TGTGCCAGCACCCAATACAGGGAAAATACGCAGTATTTT | CASTQYRENTQYF
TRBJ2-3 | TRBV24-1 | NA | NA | TGTGCCACCAGTGACGGAGCGCAGGGAACAGATACGCAGTATTTT | CATSDGAQGTDTQYF
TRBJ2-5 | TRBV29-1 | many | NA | TGCAGCGTTGGGGGGTCATCTCAACAAGAGACCCAGTACTTC | CSVGGSSQQETQYF
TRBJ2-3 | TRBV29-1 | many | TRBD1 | TGCAGCGCGATTACCGGGACAGGGGGCACAGATACGCAGTATTTT | CSAITGTGGTDTQYF
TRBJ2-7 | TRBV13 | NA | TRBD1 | TGTGCCAGCAGCGTACAGGGGACGAGGTGGTACGAGCAGTACTTC | CASSVQGTRWYEQYF
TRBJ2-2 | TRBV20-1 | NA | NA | TGCAGTGCTGTACCGACTGACACCGGGGAGCTGTTTTTT | CSAVPTDTGELFF
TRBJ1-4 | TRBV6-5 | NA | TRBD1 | TGTGCCAGCAGTAACCGGGACAGCCATGAAAAACTGTTTTTT | CASSNRDSHEKLFF
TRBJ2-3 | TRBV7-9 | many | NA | TGTGCCAGCAGCTTAGTCAGGGGCGGCGATACGCAGTATTTT | CASSLVRGGDTQYF
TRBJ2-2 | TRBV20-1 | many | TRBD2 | TGCAGTGCTAGAGATCTCTTGGCGGGGGGGCACGGGGAGCTGTTTTTT | CSARDLLAGGHGELFF
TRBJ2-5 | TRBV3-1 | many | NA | TGTGCCAGCAGCCAAAACGGAGAGACCCAGTACTTC | CASSQNGETQYF
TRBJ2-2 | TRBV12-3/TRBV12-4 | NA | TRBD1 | TGTGCCAGCACCGAAGGGACAGGGAGGACCGGGGAGCTGTTTTTT | CASTEGTGRTGELFF
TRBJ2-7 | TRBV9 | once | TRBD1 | TGTGCCAGCAGCGTAGAGGGACAGGGCCTCGAGCAGTACTTC | CASSVEGQGLEQYF
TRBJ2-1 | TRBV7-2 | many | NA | TGTGCCAGCAGCTTAGGTCCCAGGGCGCCCAGGACCGAACCGTTCTTC | CASSLGPRAPRTEPFF
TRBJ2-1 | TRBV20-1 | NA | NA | TGCAGTCTTCTCCCCAATGAGCAGTTCTTC | CSLLPNEQFF
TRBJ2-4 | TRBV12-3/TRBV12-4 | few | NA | TGTGCCAGCAGTTTCGGGCAGCTGAAAAACATTCAGTACTTC | CASSFGQLKNIQYF
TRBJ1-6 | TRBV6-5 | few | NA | TGTGCCAGCAGTTACTCGATACTCGGCTCACCCCTCCACTTT | CASSYSILGSPLHF